This section outlines one T cell receptor (beta chain) sequence together with its context. The length of the CDR3 is 12 residues. Trimming cost V 2 bases and J 3 bases, with 5 bases left between them. In germline, CDR1 is MNHNS, CDR2 SASEGT. There were only Caucasian adults among the donors, and all lived in Nashville, Tennessee. When replicate PCRs were run on sorted subsets, they used 150 to 200 ng DNA, 28,000 or so T cell genomes. Authors' methods: ImmunoSEQ output held junction-only sequences without quality scores, so filtering differed. Assay: immunoSEQ multiplex PCR; the TCRdb copy retains only in-frame clones and omits some. V and J calls and clone size come straight from that table; D and trimming were deduced from the DNA. Among approximately 340,000 clones listed, around two thirds were seen once. These data originate in a study of shared clonotypes between healthy human individuals.

Sequenced sample: memory CD4+ T cells sorted from blood. Subset in this sample: CD45RA-negative fraction. The rearrangement uses TRBV6-1 and TRBJ2-7; D gene ambiguous. This receptor was taken from a man aged 30 to 39 in good health. CDR3 loop: CASSESIYEQYF. The CDR3 DNA follows: TGTGCCAGCAGTGAATCCATCTACGAGCAGTACTTC.